Listed here is a single T cell receptor (beta chain). Its antigen is not known. TCRdb itself ran the 5' RACE reads through MiXCR, one entry per CDR3 protein. The repertoire has about 430,000 distinct CDR3 sequences, 20% to 25% of them found once; the top ten carry around 8.1%. V lost 4 bases and J lost 2; bases outside the gene matches: 4. CDR1 and CDR2 from the germline V gene are KGHDR and SFDVKD. The CDR3 is 16 amino acids. These data originate in a study of T-cell memory formation after mild COVID-19. Study-wide background: The two donors had largely donor-specific TCR clusters.

Whole-study findings and limits: The pre-infection memory compartment contained some responding clones, suggesting cross-reactive memory joined.

The gene calls are TRBV24-1 and TRBJ1-3; 10 bases agree with TRBD1. Sequenced: PBMCs or a T cell subset sorted from them (not recorded which). The clonotype originates from an adult woman who had mild COVID-19 (a few samples of this study predate the infection). Cell type and time point are not known. The CDR3 DNA follows: TGTGCCACCAGTGAAGGGACAGGGGTCGCTGGAAACACCATATATTTT. Its translation is CATSEGTGVAGNTIYF.